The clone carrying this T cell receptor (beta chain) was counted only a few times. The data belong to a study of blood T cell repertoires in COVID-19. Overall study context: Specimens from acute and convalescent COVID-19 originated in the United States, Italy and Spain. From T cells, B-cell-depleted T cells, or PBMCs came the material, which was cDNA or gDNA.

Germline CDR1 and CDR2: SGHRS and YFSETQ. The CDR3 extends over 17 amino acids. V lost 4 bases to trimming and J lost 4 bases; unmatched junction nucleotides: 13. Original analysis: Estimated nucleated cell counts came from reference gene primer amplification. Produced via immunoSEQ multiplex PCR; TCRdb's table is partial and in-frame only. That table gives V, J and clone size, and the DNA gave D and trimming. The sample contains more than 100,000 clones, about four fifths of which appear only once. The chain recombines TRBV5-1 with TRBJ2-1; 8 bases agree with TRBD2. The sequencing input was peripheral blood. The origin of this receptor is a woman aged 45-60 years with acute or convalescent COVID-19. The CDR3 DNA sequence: TGCGCCAGCAGCCAGTGGGTGGGAAGCGGGGGATACAATGAGCAGTTCTTC. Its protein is CASSQWVGSGGYNEQFF.